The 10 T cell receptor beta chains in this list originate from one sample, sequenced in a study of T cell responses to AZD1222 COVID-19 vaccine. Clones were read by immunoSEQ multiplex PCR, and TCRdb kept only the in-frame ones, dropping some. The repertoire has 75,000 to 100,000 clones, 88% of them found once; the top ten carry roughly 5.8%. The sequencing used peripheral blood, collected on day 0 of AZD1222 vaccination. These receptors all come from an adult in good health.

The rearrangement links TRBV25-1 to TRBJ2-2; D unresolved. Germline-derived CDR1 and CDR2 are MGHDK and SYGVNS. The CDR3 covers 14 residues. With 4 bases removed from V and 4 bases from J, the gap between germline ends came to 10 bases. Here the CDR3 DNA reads TGTGCCAGCAGTGTTTACGTCGGCACCGGGGAGCTGTTTTTT. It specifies CASSVYVGTGELFF.

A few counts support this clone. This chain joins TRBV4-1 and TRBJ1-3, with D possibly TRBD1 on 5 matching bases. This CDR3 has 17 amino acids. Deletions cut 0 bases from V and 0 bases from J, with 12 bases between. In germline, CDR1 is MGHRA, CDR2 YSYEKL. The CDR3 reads CASSQDTGALSGNTIYF. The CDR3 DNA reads TGCGCCAGCAGCCAAGATACCGGGGCCCTCTCTGGAAACACCATATATTTT.

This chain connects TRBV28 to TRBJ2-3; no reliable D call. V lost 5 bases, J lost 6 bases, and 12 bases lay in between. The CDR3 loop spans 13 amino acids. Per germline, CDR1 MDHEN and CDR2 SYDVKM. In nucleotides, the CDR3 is TGTGCCAGCAGTCCCCTGACTCCCGATACGCAGTATTTT. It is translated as CASSPLTPDTQYF. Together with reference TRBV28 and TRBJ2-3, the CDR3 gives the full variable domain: DVKVTQSSRYLVKRTGEKVFLECVQDMDHENMFWYRQDPGLGLRLIYFSYDVKMKEKGDIPEGYSVSREKKERFSLILESASTNQTSMYLCASSPLTPDTQYFGPGTRLTVL.

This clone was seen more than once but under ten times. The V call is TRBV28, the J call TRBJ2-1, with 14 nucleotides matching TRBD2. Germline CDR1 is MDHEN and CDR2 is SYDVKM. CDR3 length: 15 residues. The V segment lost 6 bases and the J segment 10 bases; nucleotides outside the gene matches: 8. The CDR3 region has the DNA TGTGCCAGCAGGTCGACTAGCGGGAGGGGACGAGAGCAGTTCTTC. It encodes CASRSTSGRGREQFF.

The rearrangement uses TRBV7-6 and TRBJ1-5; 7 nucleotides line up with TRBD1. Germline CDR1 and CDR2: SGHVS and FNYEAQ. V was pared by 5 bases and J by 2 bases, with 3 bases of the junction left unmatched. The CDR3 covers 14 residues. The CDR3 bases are TGTGCCAGCAGCGTAGACAGGGGCAATCAGCCCCAGCATTTT. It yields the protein CASSVDRGNQPQHF.

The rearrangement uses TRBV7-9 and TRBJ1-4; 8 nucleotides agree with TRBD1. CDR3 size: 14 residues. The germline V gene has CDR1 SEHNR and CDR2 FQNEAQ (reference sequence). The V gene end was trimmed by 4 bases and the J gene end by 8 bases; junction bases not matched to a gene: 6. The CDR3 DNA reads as TGTGCCAGCAGCTCCAGGGGGCGCCAAGAAAAACTGTTTTTT. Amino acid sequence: CASSSRGRQEKLFF.

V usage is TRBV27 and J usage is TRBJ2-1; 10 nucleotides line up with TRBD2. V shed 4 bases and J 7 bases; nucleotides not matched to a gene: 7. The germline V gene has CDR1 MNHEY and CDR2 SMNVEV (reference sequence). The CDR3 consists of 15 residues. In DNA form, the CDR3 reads TGTGCCAGCAGTTACACTAGCGGGATCCGGAATGAGCAGTTCTTC. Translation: CASSYTSGIRNEQFF.

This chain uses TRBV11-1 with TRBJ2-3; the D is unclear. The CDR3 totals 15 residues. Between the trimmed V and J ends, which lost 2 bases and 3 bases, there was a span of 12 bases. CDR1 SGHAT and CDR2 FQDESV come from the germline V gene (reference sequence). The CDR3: CASSLSVQGTDTQYF. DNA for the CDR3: TGTGCCAGCAGCTTAAGTGTTCAAGGGACAGATACGCAGTATTTT.

This chain's CDR3 is CASRTTAAGANVLTF. CDR3 sequence (DNA): TGTGCCAGCAGAACCACTGCGGCTGGGGCCAACGTCCTGACTTTC. This chain connects TRBV28 to TRBJ2-6; D gene uncertain. Trimming shortened V by 6 bases and J by 2 bases, and 11 bases separated the two germline ends. The germline CDR1 and CDR2 sequences are MDHEN and SYDVKM. The CDR3 sequence is 15 residues long.

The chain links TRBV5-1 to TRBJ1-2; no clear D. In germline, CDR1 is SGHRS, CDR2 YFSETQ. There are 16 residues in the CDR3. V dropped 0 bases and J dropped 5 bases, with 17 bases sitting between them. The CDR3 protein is CASSLAVDARRYGYTF. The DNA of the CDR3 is TGCGCCAGCAGCTTGGCCGTCGACGCTAGAAGATATGGCTACACCTTC.